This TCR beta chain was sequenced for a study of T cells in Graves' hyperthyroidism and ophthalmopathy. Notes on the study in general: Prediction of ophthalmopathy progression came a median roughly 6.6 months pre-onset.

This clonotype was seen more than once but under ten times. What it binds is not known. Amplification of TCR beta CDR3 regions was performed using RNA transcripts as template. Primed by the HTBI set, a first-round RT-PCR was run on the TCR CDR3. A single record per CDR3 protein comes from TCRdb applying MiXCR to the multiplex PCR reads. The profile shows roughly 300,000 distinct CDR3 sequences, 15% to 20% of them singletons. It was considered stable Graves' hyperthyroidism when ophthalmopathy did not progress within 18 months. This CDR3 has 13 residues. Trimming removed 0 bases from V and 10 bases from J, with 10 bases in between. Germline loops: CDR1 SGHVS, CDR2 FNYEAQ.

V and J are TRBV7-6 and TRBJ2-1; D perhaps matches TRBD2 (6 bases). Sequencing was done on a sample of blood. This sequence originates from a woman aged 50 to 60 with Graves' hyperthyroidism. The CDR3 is CASSLAASGEQFF. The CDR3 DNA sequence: TGTGCCAGCAGCTTAGCGGCCAGCGGGGAGCAGTTCTTC.